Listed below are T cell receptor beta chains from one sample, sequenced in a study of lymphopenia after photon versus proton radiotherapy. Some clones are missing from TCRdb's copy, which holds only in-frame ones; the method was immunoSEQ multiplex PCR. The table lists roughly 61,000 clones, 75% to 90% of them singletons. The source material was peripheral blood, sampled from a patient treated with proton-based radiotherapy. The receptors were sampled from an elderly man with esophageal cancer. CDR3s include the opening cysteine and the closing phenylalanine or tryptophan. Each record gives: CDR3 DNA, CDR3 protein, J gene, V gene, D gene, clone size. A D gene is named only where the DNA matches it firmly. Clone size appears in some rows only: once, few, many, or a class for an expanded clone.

CDR3nt: TGTGCCAGCAGCCAAAATGGGGACACGCAGTATTTT
CDR3aa: CASSQNGDTQYF
j_gene: TRBJ2-3
v_gene: TRBV7-3
d_gene: NA
abundance: NA

CDR3nt: TGTGCCAGTAGTATCGGGACAGGGGTATTTGGCTACACCTTC
CDR3aa: CASSIGTGVFGYTF
j_gene: TRBJ1-2
v_gene: TRBV19
d_gene: TRBD1
abundance: once

CDR3nt: TGTGCCAGCAGCGTAGGGTGGCTAGCGGGGGCGAACACCGGGGAGCTGTTTTTT
CDR3aa: CASSVGWLAGANTGELFF
j_gene: TRBJ2-2
v_gene: TRBV9
d_gene: TRBD2
abundance: NA

CDR3nt: TGTGCCAGTAGTATGACAGGCAACAATCAGCCCCAGCATTTT
CDR3aa: CASSMTGNNQPQHF
j_gene: TRBJ1-5
v_gene: TRBV19
d_gene: NA
abundance: NA

CDR3nt: TGCGCCAGCAGCTTGGATAGCTATGGCTACACCTTC
CDR3aa: CASSLDSYGYTF
j_gene: TRBJ1-2
v_gene: TRBV5-1
d_gene: NA
abundance: NA

CDR3nt: TGTGCCAGCAGCGAACAGGGGACTGAAGCTTTCTTT
CDR3aa: CASSEQGTEAFF
j_gene: TRBJ1-1
v_gene: TRBV14
d_gene: TRBD1
abundance: NA

CDR3nt: TGTGCCAGCAGCCCCCCCGGGGGAGGCACCCAGTACTTC
CDR3aa: CASSPPGGGTQYF
j_gene: TRBJ2-5
v_gene: TRBV14
d_gene: NA
abundance: NA

CDR3nt: TGTGCCAGCAGCACTGGACAGCCTTCATCCTATGGCTACACCTTC
CDR3aa: CASSTGQPSSYGYTF
j_gene: TRBJ1-2
v_gene: TRBV5-5
d_gene: NA
abundance: medium-sized

CDR3nt: TGTGCCAGCGGGGCCCCCCCGGAACAGCCCCAGCATTTT
CDR3aa: CASGAPPEQPQHF
j_gene: TRBJ1-5
v_gene: TRBV19
d_gene: NA
abundance: NA

CDR3nt: TGTGCCACCACAGAACTTGGGGGGCGCTTAGATACGCAGTATTTT
CDR3aa: CATTELGGRLDTQYF
j_gene: TRBJ2-3
v_gene: TRBV6-1
d_gene: NA
abundance: NA

CDR3nt: TGCGCCAGCAGTCCAACCGACAGGCCAACTAATGAAAAACTGTTTTTT
CDR3aa: CASSPTDRPTNEKLFF
j_gene: TRBJ1-4
v_gene: TRBV5-1
d_gene: NA
abundance: NA

CDR3nt: TGTGCCAGCAGCTTAACCCCCCAGGAAAATGTCGCGGAGTCCAAAAACATTCAGTACTTC
CDR3aa: CASSLTPQENVAESKNIQYF
j_gene: TRBJ2-4
v_gene: TRBV7-6
d_gene: NA
abundance: NA

CDR3nt: TGTGCCAGCAGTCGAAACACGGGGAATTCACCCCTCCACTTT
CDR3aa: CASSRNTGNSPLHF
j_gene: TRBJ1-6
v_gene: TRBV6-5
d_gene: NA
abundance: NA

CDR3nt: TGTGCCAGTAGTACGACAGGGAAATTATCCGGGGAGCTGTTTTTT
CDR3aa: CASSTTGKLSGELFF
j_gene: TRBJ2-2
v_gene: TRBV19
d_gene: TRBD1
abundance: NA

CDR3nt: TGCGCCAGCAGCCAAGCGGGACTAGCGGGGAGCTCCTACGAGCAGTACTTC
CDR3aa: CASSQAGLAGSSYEQYF
j_gene: TRBJ2-7
v_gene: TRBV4-3
d_gene: TRBD2
abundance: NA

CDR3nt: TGTGCCAGCGGACTTGGAACAGCGGGCCCCCTCGAGCAGTACTTC
CDR3aa: CASGLGTAGPLEQYF
j_gene: TRBJ2-7
v_gene: TRBV5-4
d_gene: NA
abundance: NA

CDR3nt: TGTGCCAGCAGTGGGACTAGCGGGAGATACGAGCAGTACTTC
CDR3aa: CASSGTSGRYEQYF
j_gene: TRBJ2-7
v_gene: TRBV27
d_gene: TRBD2
abundance: NA